Here is one T cell receptor beta chain with its context. There is no known antigen for this receptor. Per-base qualities were not stored, and no clone one base away is much larger. Per the publication, the time point label means: baseline before first vaccination. Samples from vaccinated people were obtained from the UK trials COV001 and COV002, which included a single-blind randomized controlled phase 2/3 trial of AZD1222 (ChAdOx1 nCoV-19) in healthy adults. Trial participant PBMC samples were collected at day 0 and day 28 after the second dose for TCRbeta chain sequencing. CDR1 and CDR2, looked up from the germline V gene (reference sequence), are LNHDA and SQIVND. V was cut back by 3 bases and J by 5 bases, leaving a gap of 8 bases between them. The CDR3 covers 13 residues, taking in both the cysteine and the phenylalanine. The read is trimmed to its CDR3 DNA, 39 bases read in frame from base 1.

This sample was included in a study of T cell responses to AZD1222 COVID-19 vaccine (dated by TCRdb to the early 2020s). Context from the whole study: AZD1222 recipients given second doses at about 4 weeks or at about 12 weeks were pooled, since spike-specific TCR depth and breadth were not found to differ between the two schedules. A total of more than 230 trial participants underwent TCR sequencing, of whom about 210 had received two doses of AZD1222 and some 25 had received two doses of the MenACWY control vaccine. Trial participants were enrolled by age into 18-55, 56-69 and 70-plus year subgroups, with 148, 28 and 57 TCR-sequenced participants respectively.

Broader findings and caveats from the paper: Most participants were white British and females outnumbered males, and the authors suggested that clonal diversity may have been underestimated. The whole spike protein was spanned by vaccine-associated CD4 TCRs, and dominant responses were seen in regions 160-218 and 743-854. In the small 56-69-year group, the increase in depth fell short of significance, most likely because of low power. After two AZD1222 doses, spike-specific TCR breadth and depth were significantly higher than at day 0 and than in MenACWY recipients. Because no day 14 peak-response samples were available, repertoires were characterized only after the peak T cell response. Nearly half of unique spike-specific TCRs reportedly recognized epitopes outside regions mutated in the B.1.351 and B.1.1.7 variants. Conclusions about previously exposed vaccinees were limited because only six or seven AZD1222 recipients were SARS-CoV-2 seropositive at baseline.

The CDR3 regions of human TCRbeta chains were analyzed by immunosequencing. Per the original workflow: Repertoire TCRs were matched against a reference library of SARS-CoV-2-specific TCRs generated with the MIRA antigen-specificity platform. Breadth meant the fraction of unique TCRs that were SARS-CoV-2-associated, whereas depth meant the fraction of total T cells that were SARS-CoV-2-associated. Using the MIRA data, every spike-specific TCR was mapped to the spike region that the TCR reacted to and assigned to either a CD4 or a CD8 class. Log10-transformed breadth and depth values were compared by one-way ANOVA with Sidak's multiple comparisons tests. TCRdb limited this immuneACCESS table to in-frame rearrangements with V and J called. A share of clones is missing; checked studies link under half to unresolved V genes, and the rest is unexplained. For V, J and clone size, that table is used; D and trimming come from the DNA. This sample comprises about 140,000 clones, roughly 90% of them detected only once. The ten largest clones capture about 5% of the sample.

The rearrangement joined TRBV19 to TRBJ2-1, with the identity of the D gene unclear. This clonotype was obtained from an adult in good health. Sequences were derived from peripheral blood, sampled on day 0 of AZD1222 vaccination. The DNA sequence is given as TGTGCCAGTAGTATTGTCCCGAACAATGAGCAGTTCTTC. It translates as CASSIVPNNEQFF.